This T cell receptor beta chain was found in a study of OX40 agonist ivuxolimab in advanced cancers. The overall study: Prior anti-PD-1, anti-PD-L1 or anti-CTLA-4 therapy did not bar entry, and about 40% had some.

TCRdb's copy holds only in-frame clones and misses some; the assay was immunoSEQ multiplex PCR. The sample shows some 100,000 clones, roughly 94% of them seen only once. This material consisted of CD4+ or CD8+ T cells sorted from blood, taken in a trial of the OX40 agonist ivuxolimab. This sequence originates from an adult with an advanced solid tumor such as melanoma, head and neck, liver or kidney cancer.

This chain's CDR3 is CASSPRSGSPPDTQYF. CDR3 DNA: TGTGCCAGCAGCCCTAGGAGCGGGAGCCCGCCAGATACGCAGTATTTT. The V and J genes are TRBV7-6 and TRBJ2-3; 8 bases map to TRBD2. The CDR3 contains 16 residues. Germline V gene data show CDR1 as SGHVS and CDR2 as FNYEAQ. The trim removed 5 bases at V and 4 bases at J, leaving 11 bases unmatched.